Listed here are 27 T cell receptor beta chains from one sample, sequenced in a study of shared clonotypes between healthy human individuals (dated by TCRdb to 2020 to 2022). Receptors were amplified or captured by the immunoSEQ multiplex PCR assay. Sourced from immuneACCESS, this table was stored by TCRdb with only in-frame sequences that have V and J called. A share of the clones is absent; for the studies checked, an unresolved V gene accounts for under half, and the remainder has no known explanation. In all, the sample holds about 2.3 million clones, and approximately 95% of those were seen once. The ten largest account for 0.39% of the sample. Sequencing input: naive CD4+ T cells from PBMCs. This sample's cell subset or site label indicates: CD45RA+ positively selected. These receptor sequences come from a young man in good health. Some clones in this sample may be carry-over from other donors' samples.

This sequence joins TRBV28 and TRBJ2-7; D ambiguous. V lost 4 bases to trimming and J lost 5 bases, with 18 bases between them. The CDR3 length is 15 residues. Looked up from germline, CDR1 is MDHEN and CDR2 is SYDVKM. This CDR3 reads CASSSMDLNRDEQYF. As DNA, the CDR3 is TGTGCCAGCAGTTCCATGGATTTAAATCGGGACGAGCAGTACTTC.

The chain carries TRBV6-1 and TRBJ2-1; 8 bases are a match to TRBD1. V shed 6 bases, J shed 7 bases, and the junction held 11 bases outside the gene matches. Germline lookup yields CDR1 MNHNS and CDR2 SASEGT. The CDR3 has 15 residues. CDR3 sequence reads: CASRPSTGVGNEQFF. Here the CDR3 DNA reads TGTGCCAGCAGACCTTCGACAGGGGTGGGGAATGAGCAGTTCTTC.

The J gene is TRBJ1-2, the V gene TRBV28, with no clear D. Germline values: CDR1 MDHEN, CDR2 SYDVKM. The CDR3 spans 16 residues. The V end lost 2 bases, the J end lost 2 bases, and 15 bases lay between the germline ends. CDR3 nucleotides: TGTGCCAGCAGTTTAACGGGGAGAGGATGGAACTATGGCTACACCTTC. As protein: CASSLTGRGWNYGYTF.

The chain uses TRBV7-8 and TRBJ2-7; 8 bases map to TRBD2. V gave up 2 bases and J gave up 2 bases; unmatched junction bases: 5. The CDR3 has 15 amino acids. From germline, CDR1 is SGHVS and CDR2 FQNEAQ. CDR3 in DNA: TGTGCCAGCAGCTTATTGAGACTAGCGCCCTACGAGCAGTACTTC. Protein sequence: CASSLLRLAPYEQYF.

The V and J genes are TRBV25-1 and TRBJ2-3; D might be TRBD1 or TRBD2, each matching 5 bases. This CDR3 has 16 amino acids. With 1 base removed from V and 0 bases from J, the gap between germline ends came to 11 bases. Germline V gene data show CDR1 as MGHDK and CDR2 as SYGVNS. Here the CDR3 reads CASSEWQGDSTDTQYF. In DNA form, the CDR3 reads TGTGCCAGCAGTGAATGGCAGGGAGATAGCACAGATACGCAGTATTTT.

This rearrangement joins TRBV7-3 to TRBJ1-5, with D hard to call. V lost 2 bases and J 1 base, leaving 15 bases between the germline ends. Germline V CDR1 and CDR2: SGHTA, FQGTGA. This CDR3 contains 17 residues. Here the CDR3 reads CASSLVINVISNQPQHF. For the CDR3, the DNA is TGTGCCAGCAGCTTAGTAATTAATGTCATCAGCAATCAGCCCCAGCATTTT.

The V gene is TRBV10-3, the J gene TRBJ2-1, with 13 bases fitting TRBD2. Germline CDR1 reads ENHRY; CDR2 reads SYGVKD. The V gene end was trimmed by 5 bases and the J gene end by 7 bases; junction bases not matched to a gene: 5. The CDR3 contains 15 residues. CDR3 in DNA: TGTGCCATCAGTAGAGGACTAGCGGGAGAGAATGAGCAGTTCTTC. Its translation: CAISRGLAGENEQFF.

Details on this clone: Different DNA sequences within this sample yield the same CDR3. DNA for the CDR3: TGTGCCAGCAGTTCTCCTGGGGCCAACGTCCTGACTTTC. The encoded protein is CASSSPGANVLTF. The J gene is TRBJ2-6, the V gene TRBV28; D call uncertain. The germline V gene has CDR1 MDHEN and CDR2 SYDVKM. This CDR3 has 13 residues. Deletions cut 4 bases from V and 2 bases from J, with 3 bases between.

Here the CDR3 reads CASSPGGSGRSAEQYF. In nucleotides, the CDR3 is TGTGCCAGCAGCCCGGGGGGTAGCGGGAGATCTGCCGAGCAGTACTTC. This chain joins TRBV5-4 and TRBJ2-7; 9 nucleotides agree with TRBD2. The length of the CDR3 is 16 residues. Unmatched junction bases numbered 14, after V lost 4 bases and J lost 6 bases. From germline, CDR1 is SGHNT and CDR2 YYREEE (reference sequence).

The chain couples TRBV19 to TRBJ2-7; 7 nucleotides align to TRBD2. CDR1 is LNHDA and CDR2 is SQIVND in the germline V gene (reference sequence). Germline trimming cut 4 bases from V and 3 bases from J; bases unmatched to any gene: 12. This CDR3 is 16 amino acids long. CDR3 coding DNA: TGTGCCAGTAGTAGCGGCGGGAGTTCAGGTCTCTACGAGCAGTACTTC. It is translated as CASSSGGSSGLYEQYF.

This chain links TRBV28 with TRBJ2-5; D not resolved. Trimming removed 3 bases from V and 2 bases from J, with 13 bases in between. Germline loops: CDR1 MDHEN, CDR2 SYDVKM. The CDR3 is made up of 15 amino acids. CDR3 region: CASSFRGVGQETQYF. The CDR3 DNA reads TGTGCCAGCAGTTTTCGAGGCGTAGGGCAAGAGACCCAGTACTTC.

This chain links TRBV11-2 with TRBJ2-3; 8 bases are shared with TRBD2. This CDR3 comprises 16 residues. Germline V CDR1 and CDR2: SGHAT, FQNNGV. The V and J ends lost 5 bases and 5 bases, in that order; junction bases with no gene match: 12. The CDR3 DNA follows: TGTGCCAGCAGCATGTTCGGGACTAGGGGGAGAGATACGCAGTATTTT. This gives the protein CASSMFGTRGRDTQYF.

This chain joins TRBV2 and TRBJ2-7; D call uncertain. The germline V gene has CDR1 SNHLY and CDR2 FYNNEI. The CDR3 runs 12 residues. The V gene lost 11 bases and the J gene lost 1 base, with 12 bases spanning the gap. The CDR3 spells CAGSVGSYEQYF. CDR3 in DNA: TGTGCCGGCTCGGTGGGGTCCTACGAGCAGTACTTC. Drawing the rest from reference TRBV2 and TRBJ2-7, the complete variable domain is EPEVTQTPSHQVTQMGQEVILRCVPISNHLYFYWYRQILGQKVEFLVSFYNNEISEKSEIFDDQFSVERPDGSNFTLKIRSTKLEDSAMYFCAGSVGSYEQYFGPGTRLTVT.

This clone was counted between two and nine times. The chain combines TRBV7-9 with TRBJ1-5; D ambiguous. The CDR3 covers 15 residues. Between the trimmed V and J ends, which lost 5 bases and 8 bases, there was a span of 19 bases. Germline assignment: CDR1 SEHNR and CDR2 FQNEAQ (reference sequence). The CDR3 nucleotides are TGTGCCAGCAGCCCGCTGGCGGGAAGATGGGAGCCCCAGCATTTT. Residues: CASSPLAGRWEPQHF.

About this clone itself: In the same sample, other DNA sequences code for this CDR3. This chain uses TRBV7-3 with TRBJ1-1, with 7 bases identical to TRBD1. The trim removed 8 bases at V and 3 bases at J, leaving 6 bases unmatched. CDR3 length equals 13 residues. The germline gives CDR1 SGHTA, CDR2 FQGTGA. In nucleotides, the CDR3 is TGTGCCAGCTCTAGGGGGCGAGACACTGAAGCTTTCTTT. This encodes CASSRGRDTEAFF.

J is TRBJ2-7 and V is TRBV6-5; D is ambiguous. Trimming took off 0 bases at V and 7 bases at J, with 13 bases between the two ends. Germline values: CDR1 MNHEY, CDR2 SVGAGI. This CDR3 contains 14 residues. The CDR3: CASSYSWRPSEQYF. The CDR3 nucleotides are TGTGCCAGCAGTTACTCCTGGAGACCCTCGGAGCAGTACTTC.

The rearrangement uses TRBV11-1 and TRBJ1-2; TRBD1 matches at 9 bases. In germline, CDR1 is SGHAT, CDR2 FQDESV (reference sequence). Losses at the gene ends were 3 bases for V and 4 bases for J; bases not matched to a gene: 6. The CDR3 extends over 15 amino acids. CDR3 residues: CASSFGRGQGYGYTF. The CDR3 DNA follows: TGTGCCAGCAGCTTCGGCAGGGGACAGGGCTATGGCTACACCTTC.

The CDR3 DNA is TGTGCCAGCAGGCCCCAGGACGGTACCCCCTCCATCACTGAAGCTTTCTTT. This sequence encodes CASRPQDGTPSITEAFF. This rearrangement joins TRBV27 to TRBJ1-1; the D is unclear. Looked up from germline, CDR1 is MNHEY and CDR2 is SMNVEV (reference sequence). The V end was cut by 6 bases, the J end by 4 bases, with 24 bases between. This CDR3 is built from 17 residues.

J is TRBJ1-2 and V is TRBV30; 8 bases are shared with TRBD1. The CDR3 runs 14 residues. Germline CDR1 and CDR2: GTSNPN and SVGIG (reference sequence). The V and J ends lost 5 bases and 6 bases, in that order; junction bases with no gene match: 11. CDR3 sequence: CAWLGQGLRNGYTF. CDR3 nucleotides: TGTGCCTGGCTAGGACAGGGCCTTCGGAATGGCTACACCTTC. Together with reference TRBV30 and TRBJ1-2, the CDR3 gives the full variable domain: SQTIHQWPATLVQPVGSPLSLECTVEGTSNPNLYWYRQAAGRGLQLLFYSVGIGQISSEVPQNLSASRPQDRQFILSSKKLLLSDSGFYLCAWLGQGLRNGYTFGSGTRLTVV.

The chain combines TRBV19 with TRBJ1-1; 9 bases line up with TRBD1. Germline values: CDR1 LNHDA, CDR2 SQIVND (reference sequence). The CDR3 runs to 13 residues. V lost 10 bases, J lost 5 bases, and 8 bases stayed unmatched. CDR3 nucleotides: TGTGCCACCTTCCCGGGACAGGGAACTGAAGCTTTCTTT. Encoded protein: CATFPGQGTEAFF.

The gene calls are TRBV4-1 and TRBJ2-7; D gene ambiguous. This CDR3 is built from 12 residues. V was trimmed by 2 bases and J by 6 bases, leaving 8 bases between them. Germline CDR1 MGHRA, CDR2 YSYEKL. CDR3 nucleotides: TGCGCCAGCAGCCAACGGATCGGCGAGCAGTACTTC. Protein sequence: CASSQRIGEQYF.

The rearrangement joins TRBV9 to TRBJ2-1; no clear D gene. The CDR3 has 11 amino acids. The V end lost 10 bases, the J end lost 7 bases, and 12 bases lay between the germline ends. Germline CDR1 and CDR2: SGDLS and YYNGEE. CDR3 sequence: CAPQEFNEQFF. CDR3 DNA sequence: TGTGCCCCCCAAGAGTTTAATGAGCAGTTCTTC.

The V gene is TRBV5-1, the J gene TRBJ2-5; tentative D call: TRBD1 (6 bases). CDR1 SGHRS and CDR2 YFSETQ come from the germline V gene. Trimming removed 2 bases from V and 5 bases from J, with 16 bases in between. The CDR3 length is 15 residues. DNA of the CDR3: TGCGCCAGCAGCTTAGGGGTCGTTCAGGGGGAGACCCAGTACTTC. This gives the protein CASSLGVVQGETQYF.

This chain connects TRBV10-3 to TRBJ2-2; 9 bases fit TRBD1. The CDR3 contains 15 residues. J was trimmed by 6 bases and V by 6 bases; bases with no gene match: 8. CDR1 is ENHRY and CDR2 is SYGVKD in the germline V gene. The CDR3 DNA reads TGTGCCATCAGGGAGGGGACAGGGAAGGCCGGGGAGCTGTTTTTT. It codes for CAIREGTGKAGELFF.

The chain uses TRBV6-5 and TRBJ2-5, with 9 bases that match TRBD1. This CDR3 is built from 14 residues. Germline V gives CDR1 MNHEY, CDR2 SVGAGI. The J segment lost 7 bases and the V segment lost 6 bases, leaving 9 bases of the junction unmatched. CDR3 coding DNA: TGTGCCAGCAGACGGGGACAGGGAGGTGTGACCCAGTACTTC. It is translated as CASRRGQGGVTQYF.

V and J are TRBV7-9 and TRBJ2-5; 7 nucleotides match TRBD1. Germline V gene sequence: CDR1 SEHNR, CDR2 FQNEAQ (reference sequence). V lost 4 bases and J lost 2; bases outside the gene matches: 4. This CDR3 region has 14 residues. CDR3 in DNA: TGTGCCAGCAGCTCAGGACAGGCGCAAGAGACCCAGTACTTC. This sequence encodes CASSSGQAQETQYF.

The chain links TRBV11-3 to TRBJ2-5; 7 bases are shared with TRBD1. Trimming took 5 bases from V and 1 from J; bases not matched to a gene: 10. The CDR3 length is 16 residues. CDR1 SGHNT and CDR2 YENEEA come from the germline V gene. DNA of the CDR3: TGTGCCAGCAGCACCGGCGCCGGGACAGTCCAAGAGACCCAGTACTTC. This codes for CASSTGAGTVQETQYF.